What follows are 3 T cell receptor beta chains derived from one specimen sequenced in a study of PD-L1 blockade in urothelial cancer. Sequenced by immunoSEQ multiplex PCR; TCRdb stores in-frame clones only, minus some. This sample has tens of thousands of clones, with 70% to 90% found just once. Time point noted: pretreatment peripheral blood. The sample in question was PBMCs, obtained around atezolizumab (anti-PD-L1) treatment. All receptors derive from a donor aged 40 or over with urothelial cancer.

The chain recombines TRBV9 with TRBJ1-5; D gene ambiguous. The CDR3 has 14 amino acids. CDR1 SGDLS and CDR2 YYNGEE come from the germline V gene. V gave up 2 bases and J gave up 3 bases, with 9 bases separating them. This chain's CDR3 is CASSVRGDNQPQHF. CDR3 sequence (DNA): TGTGCCAGCAGCGTTCGGGGAGACAATCAGCCCCAGCATTTT.

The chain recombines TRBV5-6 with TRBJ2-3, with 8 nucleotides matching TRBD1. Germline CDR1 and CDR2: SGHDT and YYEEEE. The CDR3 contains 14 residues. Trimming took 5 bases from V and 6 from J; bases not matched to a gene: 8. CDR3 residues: CASRTGAARDTQYF. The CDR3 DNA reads TGTGCCAGCAGGACAGGGGCCGCGAGGGATACGCAGTATTTT.

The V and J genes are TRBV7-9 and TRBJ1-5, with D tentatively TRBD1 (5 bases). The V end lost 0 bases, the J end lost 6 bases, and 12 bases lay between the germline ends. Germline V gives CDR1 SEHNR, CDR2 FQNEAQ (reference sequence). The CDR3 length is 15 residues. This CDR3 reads CASSLAGRGGQPQHF. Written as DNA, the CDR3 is TGTGCCAGCAGCTTAGCGGGGAGGGGCGGTCAGCCCCAGCATTTT.